This passage covers 24 T cell receptor beta chains from one sample sequenced in a study of human T cells and chemical hapten exposure. TCRdb independently ran MiXCR on the 5' RACE reads; one entry per CDR3 protein. The top ten clones hold approximately 2.6% of a sample with 100,000 to 120,000 distinct CDR3 sequences, 15% to 20% of them seen once. Total RNA was extracted from unfractionated whole blood. These receptors were taken from a human donor in good health.

The chain combines TRBV28 with TRBJ2-3; the D gene is possibly TRBD1 (5 bases). Deletions cut 5 bases from V and 0 bases from J, with 15 bases between. CDR1 and CDR2 (germline): MDHEN, SYDVKM. This CDR3 is built from 16 residues. CDR3 loop: CASSASTVLSTDTQYF. In DNA form, the CDR3 reads TGTGCCAGCAGTGCCTCGACAGTTCTTAGCACAGATACGCAGTATTTT.

This clonotype has only a few counts. The V gene is TRBV2, the J gene TRBJ2-3, with 12 bases matching TRBD2. From germline, CDR1 is SNHLY and CDR2 FYNNEI. J gave up 1 base and V 5 bases, and 4 bases lay outside the gene matches. The CDR3 loop spans 16 amino acids. The CDR3 nucleotides are TGTGCCAGCAGTCCAGGACTAGCGGGACGCACAGATACGCAGTATTTT. Translation gives CASSPGLAGRTDTQYF.

This clonotype appeared many times. The chain is built from TRBV7-9 and TRBJ2-5; D remains unclear. This CDR3 is 13 amino acids long. Germline V lookup: CDR1 SEHNR, CDR2 FQNEAQ (reference sequence). With 6 bases removed from V and 4 bases from J, the gap between germline ends came to 12 bases. The CDR3 bases are TGTGCCAGCAGAAATGGTACCCTAGAGACCCAGTACTTC. This sequence encodes CASRNGTLETQYF.

This clonotype appeared a few times. The rearrangement uses TRBV28 and TRBJ2-7; 8 nucleotides agree with TRBD2. Per germline, CDR1 MDHEN and CDR2 SYDVKM. This CDR3 comprises 17 residues. The V gene end was trimmed by 5 bases and the J gene end by 2 bases; junction bases not matched to a gene: 14. For the CDR3, the DNA is TGTGCCAGCAGTCCACCGTTATCGACGGGAGGGGCCTACGAGCAGTACTTC. The encoded protein is CASSPPLSTGGAYEQYF.

V gene TRBV7-2 combines with J gene TRBJ2-3; D is undetermined. Germline V gene data show CDR1 as SGHTA and CDR2 as FQGNSA. The CDR3 runs 14 residues. Trimming stripped 1 base from V and 4 bases from J, with 9 bases between. CDR3 amino acids: CASSLGGGSDTQYF. The CDR3 coding sequence is TGTGCCAGCAGCTTAGGAGGCGGTTCAGATACGCAGTATTTT.

The gene calls are TRBV5-1 and TRBJ1-1, with 7 nucleotides matching TRBD1. This CDR3 comprises 14 residues. V dropped 2 bases and J dropped 5; count of bases not matched to a gene: 6. The germline V gene encodes CDR1 SGHRS and CDR2 YFSETQ. For the CDR3, the DNA is TGCGCCAGCAGCTTATCGACAGGGCTAACTGAAGCTTTCTTT. Its translation is CASSLSTGLTEAFF.

This chain connects TRBV20-1 to TRBJ2-2; D gene uncertain. Germline CDR1 reads DFQATT; CDR2 reads SNEGSKA (reference sequence). Trimming took 0 bases from V and 0 from J, leaving 11 bases between them. The CDR3 totals 16 residues. The CDR3 spells CSARDQRRTNTGELFF. The CDR3 bases are TGCAGTGCTAGAGATCAGCGCCGGACGAACACCGGGGAGCTGTTTTTT.

The rearrangement links TRBV2 to TRBJ2-5, with 10 bases lining up with TRBD2. Unmatched junction bases numbered 15, after V lost 9 bases and J lost 5 bases. CDR3 length equals 16 residues. The V gene's germline CDR1 is SNHLY and CDR2 FYNNEI. The CDR3 bases are TGTGCCAGGGCCAGGCGAAGAGCGGGAGGGCCTGAGACCCAGTACTTC. This codes for CARARRRAGGPETQYF.

Here the CDR3 reads CSVEGQGGFGYTF. In nucleotides, the CDR3 is TGCAGCGTTGAAGGGCAGGGCGGGTTTGGCTACACCTTC. The chain links TRBV29-1 to TRBJ1-2; tentative D call: TRBD1 (5 bases). V lost 1 base and J lost 7, with 13 bases in between. The CDR3 runs to 13 residues. From germline, CDR1 is SQVTM and CDR2 ANQGSEA.

This clonotype was detected a few times. The V call is TRBV5-1, the J call TRBJ2-7; 10 bases fit TRBD2. Germline assignment: CDR1 SGHRS and CDR2 YFSETQ. The V and J ends lost 4 bases and 4 bases, in that order; junction bases with no gene match: 11. The CDR3 runs 16 residues. In DNA, the CDR3 is TGCGCCAGCAGCCCGGCGTGGCGGACTAGCGGATACGAGCAGTACTTC. This translates into CASSPAWRTSGYEQYF.

This clonotype was observed a handful of times. The chain is built from TRBV5-5 and TRBJ2-7; 9 bases are a match to TRBD2. Per germline, CDR1 SGHKS and CDR2 YYEKEE (reference sequence). The V gene end was trimmed by 4 bases and the J gene end by 6 bases; junction bases not matched to a gene: 26. The CDR3 sequence is 20 residues long. The CDR3 nucleotides are TGTGCCAGCAGCCCGCTTCGGTGGGACCTAGGGGCTAGCGGGACGTCCGAGCAGTACTTC. It translates to CASSPLRWDLGASGTSEQYF.

J is TRBJ1-1 and V is TRBV13; D is undetermined. Trimming shortened V by 1 base and J by 2 bases, and 11 bases separated the two germline ends. Germline V gene data show CDR1 as PRHDT and CDR2 as FYEKMQ (reference sequence). The CDR3 extends over 15 amino acids. This CDR3 reads CASSLEYSLNTEAFF. CDR3 DNA sequence: TGTGCCAGCAGCTTAGAGTACAGCTTAAACACTGAAGCTTTCTTT.

Written as DNA, the CDR3 is TGTGCCAGCAGCTTAGGCGGAGGGTACGCTTTCTTT. Translated, it gives CASSLGGGYAFF. The chain uses TRBV11-2 and TRBJ1-1; no definite D call. The CDR3 consists of 12 residues. V was trimmed by 1 base and J by 11 bases, leaving 11 bases between them. Germline values: CDR1 SGHAT, CDR2 FQNNGV. Looking up the rest from reference TRBV11-2 and TRBJ1-1 gives the full variable domain: EAGVAQSPRYKIIEKRQSVAFWCNPISGHATLYWYQQILGQGPKLLIQFQNNGVVDDSQLPKDRFSAERLKGVDSTLKIQPAKLEDSAVYLCASSLGGGYAFFGQGTRLTVV.

This clonotype was picked up a small number of times. The chain recombines TRBV5-1 with TRBJ2-3; TRBD2 agrees at 7 bases. The junction had 1 base not matched to a gene; V was cut back by 0 bases and J by 3 bases. From germline, CDR1 is SGHRS and CDR2 YFSETQ. This CDR3 is 14 amino acids long. CDR3 loop: CASSLERETDTQYF. CDR3 in DNA: TGCGCCAGCAGCTTGGAGCGGGAAACAGATACGCAGTATTTT.

Here the CDR3 reads CASSPSLRTEAFF. CDR3 coding DNA: TGTGCCAGCAGCCCCAGCCTCCGCACTGAAGCTTTCTTT. The chain carries TRBV7-9 and TRBJ1-1, with D unresolved. Germline V gene lookup returns CDR1 SEHNR and CDR2 FQNEAQ (reference sequence). Deletions cut 5 bases from V and 4 bases from J, with 11 bases between. The CDR3 runs to 13 residues.

This clonotype was counted a few times. The genes are TRBV11-2 and TRBJ1-2; TRBD1 matches at 8 bases. J gave up 8 bases and V 4 bases, and 6 bases lay outside the gene matches. The CDR3 is 13 amino acids. Germline assignment: CDR1 SGHAT and CDR2 FQNNGV. The CDR3 loop is CASSSDRGEGYTF. The CDR3 DNA is TGTGCCAGCAGCTCCGACAGGGGAGAAGGCTACACCTTC.

This chain joins TRBV4-1 and TRBJ2-3; TRBD2 is a possible D gene (6 bases). With 5 bases removed from V and 13 bases from J, the gap between germline ends came to 16 bases. Germline-derived CDR1 and CDR2 are MGHRA and YSYEKL. The CDR3 runs 12 residues. CDR3 coding DNA: TGCGCCAGCAGCGGAGGAGGGCCCCTGGAGTATTTT. The encoded protein is CASSGGGPLEYF.

This clonotype was picked up a small number of times. The gene calls are TRBV24-1 and TRBJ2-3; 8 positions agree with TRBD1. Germline loops: CDR1 KGHDR, CDR2 SFDVKD. The length of the CDR3 is 15 residues. J lost 7 bases, V lost 3 bases, and 8 bases had no gene match. CDR3 sequence (DNA): TGTGCCACCAGTGATCCTGGACAGGGTAGGCATACGCAGTATTTT. Translation: CATSDPGQGRHTQYF.

V and J are TRBV30 and TRBJ2-1, with a possible D match to TRBD1 (5 bases). This CDR3 is built from 14 residues. Per germline, CDR1 GTSNPN and CDR2 SVGIG (reference sequence). V was trimmed by 2 bases and J by 1 base, leaving 9 bases between them. This chain's CDR3 is CAWSRGGSYNEQFF. CDR3 DNA sequence: TGTGCCTGGAGTAGGGGCGGTTCCTACAATGAGCAGTTCTTC. The variable domain in full, completed from reference TRBV30 and TRBJ2-1, reads SQTIHQWPATLVQPVGSPLSLECTVEGTSNPNLYWYRQAAGRGLQLLFYSVGIGQISSEVPQNLSASRPQDRQFILSSKKLLLSDSGFYLCAWSRGGSYNEQFFGPGTRLTVL.

This clonotype was counted a few times. The chain joins TRBV28 to TRBJ2-2, with D maybe TRBD1 (5 bases). CDR1 and CDR2 (germline): MDHEN, SYDVKM. The V gene lost 10 bases and the J gene lost 3 bases, with 12 bases spanning the gap. The CDR3 has 13 amino acids. CDR3 loop: CATLRGYTGELFF. CDR3 nucleotides: TGTGCCACCCTAAGGGGTTACACCGGGGAGCTGTTTTTT.

In DNA form, the CDR3 reads TGTGCCAGCCGAGTTAGGGATAACCACGAGCAGTACTTC. Protein product: CASRVRDNHEQYF. The gene calls are TRBV5-4 and TRBJ2-7; D gene uncertain. Germline CDR1 is SGHNT and CDR2 is YYREEE (reference sequence). V dropped 7 bases and J dropped 5 bases, with 16 bases sitting between them. The CDR3 covers 13 residues.

This clonotype was seen only a few times. This chain connects TRBV27 to TRBJ1-1; D not resolved. The V gene's germline CDR1 is MNHEY and CDR2 SMNVEV (reference sequence). With 4 bases removed from V and 5 bases from J, the gap between germline ends came to 14 bases. This CDR3 has 14 residues. The CDR3 here is CASSSLSGGTEAFF. The CDR3 DNA is TGTGCCAGCAGTTCCCTCTCCGGTGGGACTGAAGCTTTCTTT.

The chain couples TRBV9 to TRBJ2-7, with 7 bases that match TRBD2. CDR3 length equals 15 residues. The ends lost 3 bases at V and 7 bases at J; junction bases unmatched: 13. The germline CDR1 and CDR2 sequences are SGDLS and YYNGEE. The CDR3 region is CASSGPGTTIGEQYF. The CDR3 bases are TGTGCCAGCAGCGGGCCCGGGACTACAATCGGGGAGCAGTACTTC.

V usage is TRBV6-6 and J usage is TRBJ1-3; TRBD1 aligns across 7 bases. CDR1 is MNHNY and CDR2 is SVGAGI in the germline V gene (reference sequence). The CDR3 consists of 16 residues. V was clipped by 4 bases and J by 0 bases; unmatched bases: 6. CDR3 sequence reads: CASSFLAGGSGNTIYF. In DNA, the CDR3 is TGTGCCAGCAGTTTCCTGGCAGGGGGCTCTGGAAACACCATATATTTT.